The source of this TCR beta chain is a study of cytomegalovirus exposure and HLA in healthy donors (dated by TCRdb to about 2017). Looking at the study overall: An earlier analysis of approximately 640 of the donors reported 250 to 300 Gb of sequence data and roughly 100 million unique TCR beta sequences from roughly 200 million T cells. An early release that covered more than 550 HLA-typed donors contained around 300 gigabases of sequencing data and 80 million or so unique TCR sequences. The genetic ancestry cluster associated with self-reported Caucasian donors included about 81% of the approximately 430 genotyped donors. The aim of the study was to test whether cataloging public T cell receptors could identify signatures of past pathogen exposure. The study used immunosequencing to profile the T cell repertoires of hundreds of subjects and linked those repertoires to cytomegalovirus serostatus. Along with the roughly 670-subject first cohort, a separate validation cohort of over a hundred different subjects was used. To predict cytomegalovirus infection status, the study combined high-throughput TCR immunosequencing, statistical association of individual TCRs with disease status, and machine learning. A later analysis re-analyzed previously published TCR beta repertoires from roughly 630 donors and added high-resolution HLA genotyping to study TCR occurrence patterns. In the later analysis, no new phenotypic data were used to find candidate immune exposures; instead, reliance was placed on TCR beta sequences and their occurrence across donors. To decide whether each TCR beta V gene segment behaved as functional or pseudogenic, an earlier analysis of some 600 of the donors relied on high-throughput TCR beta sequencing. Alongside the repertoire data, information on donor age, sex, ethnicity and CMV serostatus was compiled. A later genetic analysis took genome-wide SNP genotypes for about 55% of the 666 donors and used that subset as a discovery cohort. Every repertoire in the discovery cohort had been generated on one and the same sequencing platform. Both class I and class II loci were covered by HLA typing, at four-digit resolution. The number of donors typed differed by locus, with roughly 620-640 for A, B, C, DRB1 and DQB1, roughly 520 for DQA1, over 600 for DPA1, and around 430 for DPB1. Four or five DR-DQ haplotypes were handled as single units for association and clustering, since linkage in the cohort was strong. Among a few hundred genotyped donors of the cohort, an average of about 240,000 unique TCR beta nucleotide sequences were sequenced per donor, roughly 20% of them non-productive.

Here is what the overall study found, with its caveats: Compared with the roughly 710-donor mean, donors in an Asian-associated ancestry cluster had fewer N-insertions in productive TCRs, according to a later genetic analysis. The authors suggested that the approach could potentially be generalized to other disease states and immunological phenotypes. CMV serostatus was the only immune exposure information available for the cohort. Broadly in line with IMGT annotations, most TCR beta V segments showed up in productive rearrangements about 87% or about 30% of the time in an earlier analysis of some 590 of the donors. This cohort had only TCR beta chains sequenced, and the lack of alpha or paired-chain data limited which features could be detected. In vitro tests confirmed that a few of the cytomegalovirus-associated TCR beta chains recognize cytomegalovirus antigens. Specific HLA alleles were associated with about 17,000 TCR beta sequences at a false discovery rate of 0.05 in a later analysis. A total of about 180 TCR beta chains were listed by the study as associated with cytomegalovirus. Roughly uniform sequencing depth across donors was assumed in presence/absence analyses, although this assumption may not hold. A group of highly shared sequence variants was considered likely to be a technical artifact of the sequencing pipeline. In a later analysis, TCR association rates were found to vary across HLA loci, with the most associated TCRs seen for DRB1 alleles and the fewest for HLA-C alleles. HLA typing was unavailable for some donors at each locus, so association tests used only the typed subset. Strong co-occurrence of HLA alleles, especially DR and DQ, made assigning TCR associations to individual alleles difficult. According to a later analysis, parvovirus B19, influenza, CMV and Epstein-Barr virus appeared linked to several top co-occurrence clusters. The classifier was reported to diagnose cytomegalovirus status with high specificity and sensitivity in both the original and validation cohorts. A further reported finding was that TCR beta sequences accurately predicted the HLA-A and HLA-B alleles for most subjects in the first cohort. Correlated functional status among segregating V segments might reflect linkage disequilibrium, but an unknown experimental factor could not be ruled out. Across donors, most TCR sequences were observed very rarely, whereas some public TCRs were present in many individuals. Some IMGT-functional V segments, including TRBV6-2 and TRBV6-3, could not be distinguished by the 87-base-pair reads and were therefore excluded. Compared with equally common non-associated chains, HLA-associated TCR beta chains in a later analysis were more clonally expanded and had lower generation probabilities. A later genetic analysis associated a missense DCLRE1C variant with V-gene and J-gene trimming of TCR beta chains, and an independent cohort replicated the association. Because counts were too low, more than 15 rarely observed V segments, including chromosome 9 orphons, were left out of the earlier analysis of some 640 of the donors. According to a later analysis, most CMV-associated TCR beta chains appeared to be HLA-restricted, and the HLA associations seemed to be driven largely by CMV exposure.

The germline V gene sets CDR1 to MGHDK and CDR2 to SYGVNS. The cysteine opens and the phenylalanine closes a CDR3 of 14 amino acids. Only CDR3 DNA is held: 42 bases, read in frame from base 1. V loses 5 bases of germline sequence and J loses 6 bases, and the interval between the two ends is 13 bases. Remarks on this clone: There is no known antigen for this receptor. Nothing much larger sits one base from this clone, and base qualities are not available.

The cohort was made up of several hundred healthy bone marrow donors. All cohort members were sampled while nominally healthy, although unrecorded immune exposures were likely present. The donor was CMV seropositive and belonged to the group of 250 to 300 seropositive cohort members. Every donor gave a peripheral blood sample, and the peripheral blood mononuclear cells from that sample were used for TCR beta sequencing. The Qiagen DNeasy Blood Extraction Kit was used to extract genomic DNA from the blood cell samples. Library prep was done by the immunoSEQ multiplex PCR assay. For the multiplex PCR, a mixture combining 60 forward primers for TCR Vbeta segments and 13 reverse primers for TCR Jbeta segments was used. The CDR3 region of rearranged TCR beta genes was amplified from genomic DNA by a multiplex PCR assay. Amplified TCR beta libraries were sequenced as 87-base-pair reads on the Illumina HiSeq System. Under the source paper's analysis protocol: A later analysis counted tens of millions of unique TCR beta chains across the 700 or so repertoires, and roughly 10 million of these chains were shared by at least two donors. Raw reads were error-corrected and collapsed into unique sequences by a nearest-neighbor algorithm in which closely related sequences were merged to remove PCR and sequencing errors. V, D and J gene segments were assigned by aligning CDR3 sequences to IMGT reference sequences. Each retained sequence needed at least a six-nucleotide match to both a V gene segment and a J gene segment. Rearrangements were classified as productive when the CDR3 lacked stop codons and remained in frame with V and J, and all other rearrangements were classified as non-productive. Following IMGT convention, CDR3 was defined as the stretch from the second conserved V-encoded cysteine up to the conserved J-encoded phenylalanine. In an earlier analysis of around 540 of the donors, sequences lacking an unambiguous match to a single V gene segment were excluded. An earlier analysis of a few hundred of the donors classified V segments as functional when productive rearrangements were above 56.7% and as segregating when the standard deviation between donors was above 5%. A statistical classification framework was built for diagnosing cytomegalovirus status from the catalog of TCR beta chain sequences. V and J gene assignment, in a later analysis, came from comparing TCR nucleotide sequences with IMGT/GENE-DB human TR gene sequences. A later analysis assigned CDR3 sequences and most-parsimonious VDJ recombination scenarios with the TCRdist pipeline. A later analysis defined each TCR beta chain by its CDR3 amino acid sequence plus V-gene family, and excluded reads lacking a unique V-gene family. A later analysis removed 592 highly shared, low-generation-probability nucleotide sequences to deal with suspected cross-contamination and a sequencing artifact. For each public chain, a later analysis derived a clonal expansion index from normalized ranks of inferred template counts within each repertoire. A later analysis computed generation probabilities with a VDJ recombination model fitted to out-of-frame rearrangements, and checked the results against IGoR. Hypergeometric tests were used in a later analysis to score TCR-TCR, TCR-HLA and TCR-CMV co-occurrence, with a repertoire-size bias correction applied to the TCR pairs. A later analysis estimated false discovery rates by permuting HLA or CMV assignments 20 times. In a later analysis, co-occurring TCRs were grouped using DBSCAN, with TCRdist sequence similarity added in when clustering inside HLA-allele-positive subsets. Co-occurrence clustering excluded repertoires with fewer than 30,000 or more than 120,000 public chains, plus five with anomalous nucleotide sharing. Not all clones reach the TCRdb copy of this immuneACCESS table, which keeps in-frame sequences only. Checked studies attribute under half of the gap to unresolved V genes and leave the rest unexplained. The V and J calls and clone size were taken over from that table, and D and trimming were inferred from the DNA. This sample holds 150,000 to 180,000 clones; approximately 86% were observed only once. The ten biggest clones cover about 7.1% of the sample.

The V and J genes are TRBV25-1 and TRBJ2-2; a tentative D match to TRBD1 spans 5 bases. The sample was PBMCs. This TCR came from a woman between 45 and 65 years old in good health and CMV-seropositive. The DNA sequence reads TGTGCCAGCAGTAGGGCAGGGATGGCCGGGGAGCTGTTTTTT. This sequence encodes CASSRAGMAGELFF. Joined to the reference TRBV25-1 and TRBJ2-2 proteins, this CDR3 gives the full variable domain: EADIYQTPRYLVIGTGKKITLECSQTMGHDKMYWYQQDPGMELHLIHYSYGVNSTEKGDLSSESTVSRIRTEHFPLTLESARPSHTSQYLCASSRAGMAGELFFGEGSRLTVL.